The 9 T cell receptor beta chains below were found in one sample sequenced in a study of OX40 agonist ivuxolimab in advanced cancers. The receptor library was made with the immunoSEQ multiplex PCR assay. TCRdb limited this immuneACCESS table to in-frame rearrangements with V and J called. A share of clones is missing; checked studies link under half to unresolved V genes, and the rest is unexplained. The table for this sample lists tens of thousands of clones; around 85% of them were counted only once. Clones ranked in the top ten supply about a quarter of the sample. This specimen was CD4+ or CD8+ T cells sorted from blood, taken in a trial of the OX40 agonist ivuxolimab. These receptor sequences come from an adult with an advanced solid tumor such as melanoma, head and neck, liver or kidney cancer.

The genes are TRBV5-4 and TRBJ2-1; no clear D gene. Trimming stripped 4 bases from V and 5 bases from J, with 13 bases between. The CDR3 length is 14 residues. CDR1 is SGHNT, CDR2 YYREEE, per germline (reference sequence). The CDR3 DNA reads TGTGCCAGCAGCCAACTAACTACCGACAATGAGCAGTTCTTC. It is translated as CASSQLTTDNEQFF. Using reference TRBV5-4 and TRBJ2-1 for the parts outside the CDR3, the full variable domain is ETGVTQSPTHLIKTRGQQVTLRCSSQSGHNTVSWYQQALGQGPQFIFQYYREEENGRGNFPPRFSGLQFPNYSSELNVNALELDDSALYLCASSQLTTDNEQFFGPGTRLTVL.

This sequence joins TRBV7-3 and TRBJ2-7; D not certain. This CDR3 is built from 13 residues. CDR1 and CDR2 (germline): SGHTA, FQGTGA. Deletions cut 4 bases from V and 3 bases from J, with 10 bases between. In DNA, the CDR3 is TGTGCCAGCAGCTCAAAGGGCGGCTACGAGCAGTACTTC. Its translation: CASSSKGGYEQYF.

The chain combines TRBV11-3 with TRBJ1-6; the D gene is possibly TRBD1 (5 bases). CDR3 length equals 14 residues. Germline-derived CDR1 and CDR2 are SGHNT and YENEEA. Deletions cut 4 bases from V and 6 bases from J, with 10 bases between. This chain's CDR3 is CASSSRDGNSPLHF. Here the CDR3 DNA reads TGTGCCAGCAGCTCCAGGGATGGTAATTCACCCCTCCACTTT.

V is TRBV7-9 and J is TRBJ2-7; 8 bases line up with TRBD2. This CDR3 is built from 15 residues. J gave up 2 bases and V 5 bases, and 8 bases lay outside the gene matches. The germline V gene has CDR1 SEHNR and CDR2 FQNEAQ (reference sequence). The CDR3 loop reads CASSPVVRGAYEQYF. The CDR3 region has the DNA TGTGCCAGCAGCCCAGTCGTGCGGGGGGCCTACGAGCAGTACTTC. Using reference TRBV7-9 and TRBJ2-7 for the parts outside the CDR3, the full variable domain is DTGVSQNPRHKITKRGQNVTFRCDPISEHNRLYWYRQTLGQGPEFLTYFQNEAQLEKSRLLSDRFSAERPKGSFSTLEIQRTEQGDSAMYLCASSPVVRGAYEQYFGPGTRLTVT.

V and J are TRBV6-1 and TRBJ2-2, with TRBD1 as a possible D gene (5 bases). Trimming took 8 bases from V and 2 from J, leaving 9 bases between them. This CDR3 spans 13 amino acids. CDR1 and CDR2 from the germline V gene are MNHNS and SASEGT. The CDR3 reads CASPGQNTGELFF. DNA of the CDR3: TGTGCCAGCCCCGGACAAAACACCGGGGAGCTGTTTTTT.

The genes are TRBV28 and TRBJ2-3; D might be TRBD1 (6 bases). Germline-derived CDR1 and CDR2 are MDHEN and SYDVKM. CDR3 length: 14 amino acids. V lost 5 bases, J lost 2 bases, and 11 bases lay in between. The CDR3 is CASSLGANTDTQYF. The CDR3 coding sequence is TGTGCCAGCAGTCTGGGGGCGAACACAGATACGCAGTATTTT.

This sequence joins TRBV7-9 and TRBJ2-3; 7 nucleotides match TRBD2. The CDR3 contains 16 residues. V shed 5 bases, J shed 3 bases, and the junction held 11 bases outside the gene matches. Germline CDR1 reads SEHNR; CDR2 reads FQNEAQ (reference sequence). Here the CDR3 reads CASSEWGGSGTDTQYF. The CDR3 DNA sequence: TGTGCCAGCAGCGAATGGGGGGGGAGCGGGACAGATACGCAGTATTTT.

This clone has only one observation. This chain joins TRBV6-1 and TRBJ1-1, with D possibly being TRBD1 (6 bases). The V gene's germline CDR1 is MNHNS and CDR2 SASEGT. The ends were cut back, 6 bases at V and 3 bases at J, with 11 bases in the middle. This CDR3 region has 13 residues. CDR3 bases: TGTGCCAGCAGGGGGCAGGGGTACACTGAAGCTTTCTTT. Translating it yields CASRGQGYTEAFF.

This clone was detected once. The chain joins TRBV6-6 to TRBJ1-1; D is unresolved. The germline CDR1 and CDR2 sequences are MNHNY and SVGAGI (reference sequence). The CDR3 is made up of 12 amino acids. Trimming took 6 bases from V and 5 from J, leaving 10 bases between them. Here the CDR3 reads CASSPSGTEAFF. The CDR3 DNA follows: TGTGCCAGCAGCCCCTCGGGGACTGAAGCTTTCTTT.